The 27 T cell receptor beta chains below were found in one sample sequenced in a study of CD8 T cells in ankylosing spondylitis. TCRdb independently ran MiXCR on the 5' RACE reads; one entry per CDR3 protein. Among nearly 350,000 distinct CDR3 sequences listed, roughly 14% were seen once. Source material: blood, either unsorted or a sorted T cell fraction (not recorded which). These receptors were collected from a male donor with ankylosing spondylitis or in good health (not recorded which).

This chain connects TRBV12-3 or TRBV12-4 to TRBJ1-6; tentative D call: TRBD1 (5 bases). V was clipped by 3 bases and J by 7 bases, with 13 bases between them. The CDR3 has 15 amino acids. This chain's CDR3 is CASSFSAGLNSPLHF. For the CDR3, the DNA is TGTGCCAGCAGTTTCTCTGCAGGGTTAAATTCACCCCTCCACTTT.

The rearrangement uses TRBV6-1 and TRBJ2-2, with D maybe TRBD1 (6 bases). Trimming took off 6 bases at V and 3 bases at J, with 11 bases between the two ends. The CDR3 has 14 residues. CDR1 and CDR2 (germline): MNHNS, SASEGT. The CDR3 coding sequence is TGTGCCAGCAGGCGGACAGAGGACACCGGGGAGCTGTTTTTT. Translation: CASRRTEDTGELFF.

V usage is TRBV7-2 and J usage is TRBJ2-5, with 7 bases fitting TRBD2. Trimming removed 9 bases from V and 2 bases from J; junction bases left unmatched: 3. The length of the CDR3 is 12 residues. Germline lookup yields CDR1 SGHTA and CDR2 FQGNSA. The CDR3 sequence: CASGGGQETQYF. The DNA for the CDR3 is TGTGCCAGTGGGGGGGGTCAAGAGACCCAGTACTTC.

There are a few counts of this clonotype. The chain couples TRBV3-1 to TRBJ2-1; D remains unclear. This CDR3 has 12 residues. CDR1 is LGHDT and CDR2 is YNNKEL in the germline V gene (reference sequence). Trimming removed 3 bases from V and 9 bases from J, with 9 bases in between. CDR3 sequence reads: CASSQIGGEQFF. Written as DNA, the CDR3 is TGTGCCAGCAGCCAGATAGGTGGTGAGCAGTTCTTC.

This clonotype was observed a few times. The CDR3 loop reads CASSSQGVSDGYTF. Here the CDR3 DNA reads TGCGCCAGCAGCTCGCAGGGGGTGTCGGATGGCTACACCTTC. V and J are TRBV5-1 and TRBJ1-2, with TRBD1 matching over 7 bases. Germline loops: CDR1 SGHRS, CDR2 YFSETQ. The CDR3 loop spans 14 amino acids. J lost 6 bases, V lost 3 bases, and 8 bases had no gene match.

This clonotype occurred a few times. The rearrangement joins TRBV12-3 or TRBV12-4 to TRBJ2-2; no clear D. The V and J ends lost 3 bases and 5 bases respectively, with 10 bases between them. CDR3 length equals 14 residues. This CDR3 is CASSLNSQTGELFF. In nucleotides, the CDR3 is TGTGCCAGCAGTTTGAACAGTCAAACCGGGGAGCTGTTTTTT.

The chain recombines TRBV10-1 with TRBJ2-3, with TRBD2 matching 11 bases. The V segment lost 3 bases and the J segment 2 bases; nucleotides outside the gene matches: 4. The CDR3 spans 16 residues. CDR1 WNHNN and CDR2 SYGVQD come from the germline V gene (reference sequence). The CDR3 loop is CASSDLAGGLTDTQYF. CDR3 bases: TGCGCCAGCAGTGATCTAGCGGGGGGCCTCACAGATACGCAGTATTTT.

There are a few counts of this clonotype. The chain recombines TRBV7-9 with TRBJ1-1; a possible D gene is TRBD1 (6 bases). The CDR3 spans 13 residues. The V end was cut by 5 bases, the J end by 4 bases, with 11 bases between. CDR1 and CDR2 (germline): SEHNR, FQNEAQ (reference sequence). The CDR3 spells CASSLGHSTEAFF. The CDR3 DNA is TGTGCCAGCAGCCTGGGACACTCCACTGAAGCTTTCTTT.

The chain carries TRBV4-1 and TRBJ1-4; unclear D gene. There are 16 residues in the CDR3. The V end was cut by 0 bases, the J end by 4 bases, with 12 bases between. The germline V gene has CDR1 MGHRA and CDR2 YSYEKL. The chain's CDR3 is CASSQDDSDLNEKLFF. In nucleotides, the CDR3 is TGCGCCAGCAGCCAAGATGACTCAGATCTTAATGAAAAACTGTTTTTT.

The sample holds a few counts of this clonotype. This chain links TRBV6-2 or TRBV6-3 with TRBJ2-5; a possible D gene is TRBD2 (5 bases). V lost 7 bases to trimming and J lost 5 bases, with 11 bases between them. Germline CDR1 and CDR2: MNHEY and SVGEGT. This CDR3 region has 12 residues. CDR3 amino acids: CASKEGTETQYF. The CDR3 bases are TGTGCCAGCAAAGAGGGAACGGAGACCCAGTACTTC.

The gene calls are TRBV20-1 and TRBJ1-4, with D hard to call. Germline CDR1 DFQATT, CDR2 SNEGSKA (reference sequence). The CDR3 totals 17 residues. V lost 5 bases, J lost 2 bases, and 21 bases lay in between. The CDR3 DNA reads as TGCAGTGCTCGAGCCAACAAGGGCGGGGTGACTAATGAAAAACTGTTTTTT. This sequence encodes CSARANKGGVTNEKLFF.

The V call is TRBV5-1, the J call TRBJ2-6; D call uncertain. Germline V gives CDR1 SGHRS, CDR2 YFSETQ. This CDR3 spans 16 amino acids. Trimming shortened V by 5 bases and J by 1 base, and 13 bases separated the two germline ends. CDR3 in amino acids: CASRLLAQSGANVLTF. The CDR3 DNA sequence: TGCGCCAGCAGACTCCTTGCTCAATCTGGGGCCAACGTCCTGACTTTC.

This clonotype was counted between two and nine times. CDR3 DNA sequence: TGCGCCAGCAGCGACCAACCCGGAGATACGCAGTATTTT. Residues: CASSDQPGDTQYF. The chain has TRBV5-1 and TRBJ2-3; D remains ambiguous. The CDR3 consists of 13 residues. Germline loops: CDR1 SGHRS, CDR2 YFSETQ. Trimming pared 4 bases from V and 5 bases from J, leaving 11 bases between.

The genes are TRBV5-1 and TRBJ1-6; D is uncertain. CDR3 length equals 13 residues. The V gene's germline CDR1 is SGHRS and CDR2 YFSETQ. V was cut by 0 bases and J by 8 bases, with 6 bases left in between. The CDR3 reads CASSLEEDSPLHF. In DNA, the CDR3 is TGCGCCAGCAGCTTGGAGGAAGATTCACCCCTCCACTTT.

This clonotype was picked up a small number of times. The genes are TRBV11-3 and TRBJ1-1; the match to TRBD1 covers 9 bases. Per germline, CDR1 SGHNT and CDR2 YENEEA. This CDR3 is built from 14 residues. J was trimmed by 2 bases and V by 5 bases; bases with no gene match: 3. Here the CDR3 DNA reads TGTGCCAGCAGCGACAGGGGGTCCAACACTGAAGCTTTCTTT. Translating it yields CASSDRGSNTEAFF.

The chain employs TRBV24-1 and TRBJ2-5; possible D gene TRBD2, 6 bases. V lost 7 bases and J 4 bases, leaving 24 bases between the germline ends. This CDR3 has 17 residues. Germline V lookup: CDR1 KGHDR, CDR2 SFDVKD. This CDR3 is CATSDEAGIREGETQYF. In nucleotides, the CDR3 is TGTGCCACCAGCGACGAGGCGGGGATTCGCGAGGGAGAGACCCAGTACTTC.

V gene TRBV5-1 combines with J gene TRBJ2-1; 8 bases are a match to TRBD1. The CDR3 totals 14 residues. Germline trimming cut 3 bases from V and 3 bases from J; bases unmatched to any gene: 2. Germline CDR1 reads SGHRS; CDR2 reads YFSETQ. The CDR3 nucleotides are TGCGCCAGCAGCTCGACAGGGGACTACAATGAGCAGTTCTTC. Translating it yields CASSSTGDYNEQFF.

This clonotype was picked up many times. J is TRBJ1-2 and V is TRBV5-1; D is unresolved. The CDR3 sequence is 13 residues long. V was trimmed by 1 base and J by 6 bases, leaving 10 bases between them. Germline CDR1 is SGHRS and CDR2 is YFSETQ. In nucleotides, the CDR3 is TGCGCCAGCAGCTTGAGCCAGAGCAATGGCTACACCTTC. Its protein is CASSLSQSNGYTF.

This sequence joins TRBV15 and TRBJ2-5; 8 positions agree with TRBD1. V trimming: 0 bases; J trimming: 3 bases; junction bases outside the gene matches: 3. There are 15 residues in the CDR3. Germline V gene data show CDR1 as LNHNV and CDR2 as YYDKDF (reference sequence). The CDR3 here is CATSREDRVEETQYF. In DNA, the CDR3 is TGTGCCACCAGCAGAGAGGACAGGGTAGAAGAGACCCAGTACTTC.

The chain links TRBV6-5 to TRBJ1-1; D is unresolved. CDR1 is MNHEY, CDR2 SVGAGI, per germline. V was pared by 2 bases and J by 1 base, with 8 bases between. This CDR3 comprises 14 residues. The CDR3 here is CASSYGPGNTEAFF. As DNA, the CDR3 is TGTGCCAGCAGTTACGGACCAGGGAACACTGAAGCTTTCTTT.

This clonotype was counted a few times. The gene calls are TRBV5-1 and TRBJ2-1, with no clear D. Per germline, CDR1 SGHRS and CDR2 YFSETQ. This CDR3 spans 16 amino acids. V lost 3 bases and J 0 bases, leaving 13 bases between the germline ends. The CDR3 region is CASSSAVSASYNEQFF. CDR3 nucleotide sequence: TGCGCCAGCAGCTCGGCCGTATCCGCCTCCTACAATGAGCAGTTCTTC.

This clonotype was counted only a few times. The chain is built from TRBV4-1 and TRBJ1-1; possibly TRBD1 for D (5 bases). Germline V gene lookup returns CDR1 MGHRA and CDR2 YSYEKL. This CDR3 is 16 amino acids long. V gave up 1 base and J gave up 1 base, with 13 bases separating them. The CDR3 loop reads CASSQVMKGRNTEAFF. CDR3 DNA: TGCGCCAGCAGCCAAGTAATGAAGGGGAGGAACACTGAAGCTTTCTTT.

The chain is built from TRBV19 and TRBJ2-1; possible D gene TRBD1, 7 bases. The germline V and J ends were trimmed by 4 bases and 6 bases, with 31 bases remaining between them. This CDR3 has 20 amino acids. From germline, CDR1 is LNHDA and CDR2 SQIVND (reference sequence). The CDR3 is CASSNWDSMPTRDFSNEQFF. CDR3 DNA: TGTGCCAGTAGTAACTGGGACAGCATGCCGACCCGGGACTTTTCCAATGAGCAGTTCTTC.

The chain links TRBV5-6 to TRBJ2-5; D is undetermined. Germline V gene sequence: CDR1 SGHDT, CDR2 YYEEEE. This CDR3 has 13 amino acids. V lost 0 bases to trimming and J lost 1 base, with 4 bases between them. The CDR3 here is CASSLDVQETQYF. CDR3 sequence (DNA): TGTGCCAGCAGCTTGGATGTCCAAGAGACCCAGTACTTC. The full variable domain, completed using reference TRBV5-6 and TRBJ2-5, is DAGVTQSPTHLIKTRGQQVTLRCSPKSGHDTVSWYQQALGQGPQFIFQYYEEEERQRGNFPDRFSGHQFPNYSSELNVNALLLGDSALYLCASSLDVQETQYFGPGTRLLVL.

CDR3 bases: TGTGCCACCAGCAGAATGGGACTAGCGGGAGAGAATACGCAGTATTTT. Its translation: CATSRMGLAGENTQYF. V gene TRBV15 combines with J gene TRBJ2-3, with 14 bases fitting TRBD2. The J segment lost 7 bases and the V segment lost 2 bases, leaving 5 bases of the junction unmatched. The germline V gene encodes CDR1 LNHNV and CDR2 YYDKDF (reference sequence). CDR3 length: 16 amino acids.

V usage is TRBV5-1 and J usage is TRBJ1-1, with no clear D. The CDR3 contains 13 residues. CDR1 is SGHRS and CDR2 is YFSETQ in the germline V gene. The V end lost 0 bases, the J end lost 6 bases, and 9 bases lay between the germline ends. The CDR3 spells CASSLEQWAEAFF. CDR3 nucleotides: TGCGCCAGCAGCTTGGAGCAGTGGGCTGAAGCTTTCTTT.

This clonotype was counted only a few times. The chain recombines TRBV5-1 with TRBJ2-3; D is uncertain. This CDR3 is 13 amino acids long. Germline V gives CDR1 SGHRS, CDR2 YFSETQ. Trimming shortened V by 4 bases and J by 6 bases, and 12 bases separated the two germline ends. The CDR3 nucleotides are TGCGCCAGCAGCCACGTGGCCGCTGATACGCAGTATTTT. Its translation is CASSHVAADTQYF. Based on the CDR3 plus reference TRBV5-1 and TRBJ2-3, the full variable domain is KAGVTQTPRYLIKTRGQQVTLSCSPISGHRSVSWYQQTPGQGLQFLFEYFSETQRNKGNFPGRFSGRQFSNSRSEMNVSTLELGDSALYLCASSHVAADTQYFGPGTRLTVL.